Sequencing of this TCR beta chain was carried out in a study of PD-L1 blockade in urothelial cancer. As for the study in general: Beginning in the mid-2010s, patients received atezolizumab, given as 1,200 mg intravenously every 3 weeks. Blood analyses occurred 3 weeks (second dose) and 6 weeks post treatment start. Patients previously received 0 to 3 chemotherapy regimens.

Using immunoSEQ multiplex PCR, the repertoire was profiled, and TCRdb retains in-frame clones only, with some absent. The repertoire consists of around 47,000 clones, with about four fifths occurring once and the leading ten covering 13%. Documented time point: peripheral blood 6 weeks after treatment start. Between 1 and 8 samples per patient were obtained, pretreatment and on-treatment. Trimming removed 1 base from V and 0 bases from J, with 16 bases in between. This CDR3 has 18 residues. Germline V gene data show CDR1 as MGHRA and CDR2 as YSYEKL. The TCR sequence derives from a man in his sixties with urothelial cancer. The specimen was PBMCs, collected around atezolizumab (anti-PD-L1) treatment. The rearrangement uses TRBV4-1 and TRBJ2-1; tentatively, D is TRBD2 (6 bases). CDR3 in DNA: TGCGCCAGCAGCCAAGCCCCGCCTAGCGCGAGCTCCTACAATGAGCAGTTCTTC. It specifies CASSQAPPSASSYNEQFF.